Listed here are 18 T cell receptor beta chains from one sample, sequenced in a study of T cell repertoires in cytomegalovirus infection. Their recognized antigens are unknown. Each CDR3 protein is one row after TCRdb ran MiXCR on the reads. The table has about a million distinct CDR3 sequences, roughly 31% seen once. The specimen comprised cultured CD8+ T cells from PBMCs, sampled from culture after CMV antigen stimulation. All receptors come from a human donor in good health (CMV status not recorded). Some clones in this sample may be carry-over from other donors' samples.

A remark on this clonotype: One end of the junction does not line up with germline, which may come from a read error. The chain uses TRBV10-3 and TRBJ2-6, with D hard to call. This CDR3 contains 15 residues. Germline CDR1 reads ENHRY; CDR2 reads SYGVKD. The CDR3 loop reads CAIGESRHGANVLTF. DNA of the CDR3: TGTGCCATCGGTGAGTCAAGGCATGGGGCCAACGTCCTGACTTTC.

V gene TRBV11-3 combines with J gene TRBJ2-7; D uncertain. The V gene lost 1 base and the J gene lost 0 bases, with 10 bases spanning the gap. CDR1 and CDR2 (germline): SGHNT, YENEEA. The CDR3 spans 15 residues. The CDR3 region is CASSLAHLSSYEQYV. The CDR3 DNA is TGTGCCAGCAGCTTAGCCCATCTTAGCTCCTACGAGCAGTACGTC.

This clonotype was counted between two and nine times. The chain is built from TRBV27 and TRBJ2-1; the D gene could be TRBD1 or TRBD2 (6 bases each). CDR3 length: 16 residues. The V end was cut by 3 bases, the J end by 1 base, with 13 bases between. In germline, CDR1 is MNHEY, CDR2 SMNVEV (reference sequence). The CDR3 region has the DNA TGTGCCAGCAGTTTTAGGGGGACTTCATCCTACAATGAGCAGTTCTTC. It is translated as CASSFRGTSSYNEQFF.

This clonotype was detected ten times or more. V gene TRBV6-1 combines with J gene TRBJ2-1; TRBD1 aligns across 7 bases. CDR3 length equals 14 residues. Germline V gene lookup returns CDR1 MNHNS and CDR2 SASEGT. J gave up 6 bases and V 1 base, and 3 bases lay outside the gene matches. Written as DNA, the CDR3 is TGTGCCAGCAGTGAAGGTGACAGGGTCAATGAGCAGTTCTTC. This translates into CASSEGDRVNEQFF.

The chain has TRBV19 and TRBJ1-5; TRBD1 is a possible D gene (6 bases). Germline values: CDR1 LNHDA, CDR2 SQIVND (reference sequence). Trimming removed 7 bases at V and 0 bases at J, with 13 bases between. The CDR3 length is 15 residues. CDR3 bases: TGTGCCAGTACTTACAGGGTCGATAGCAATCAGCCCCAGCATTTT. The encoded protein is CASTYRVDSNQPQHF.

This clonotype has more than one count but fewer than ten. The V call is TRBV7-9, the J call TRBJ2-1; possibly TRBD1 for D (6 bases). Germline loops: CDR1 SEHNR, CDR2 FQNEAQ (reference sequence). Trimming removed 1 base from V and 7 bases from J, with 14 bases in between. CDR3 length: 15 residues. CDR3 nucleotides: TGTGCCAGCAGCTTAGTTATGCAGGGGCAAAATGAGCAGTTCTTC. Translating gives CASSLVMQGQNEQFF. The full variable domain, its missing parts supplied by reference TRBV7-9 and TRBJ2-1, is DTGVSQNPRHKITKRGQNVTFRCDPISEHNRLYWYRQTLGQGPEFLTYFQNEAQLEKSRLLSDRFSAERPKGSFSTLEIQRTEQGDSAMYLCASSLVMQGQNEQFFGPGTRLTVL.

This CDR3 reads CASSLAGLGTGELFF. The CDR3 DNA reads TGTGCCAGCAGCTTAGCGGGACTTGGAACCGGGGAGCTGTTTTTT. The J gene is TRBJ2-2, the V gene TRBV7-6, with D possibly being TRBD2 (6 bases). The germline gives CDR1 SGHVS, CDR2 FNYEAQ. Trimming removed 0 bases from V and 5 bases from J, with 10 bases in between. The CDR3 sequence is 15 residues long. Full variable domain (remainder filled in from reference TRBV7-6 and TRBJ2-2): GAGVSQSPRYKVTKRGQDVALRCDPISGHVSLYWYRQALGQGPEFLTYFNYEAQQDKSGLPNDRFSAERPEGSISTLTIQRTEQRDSAMYRCASSLAGLGTGELFFGEGSRLTVL.

V gene TRBV11-2 combines with J gene TRBJ2-5, with a tentative D call TRBD2 (6 bases). Trimming pared 2 bases from V and 2 bases from J, leaving 12 bases between. CDR1 is SGHAT and CDR2 is FQNNGV in the germline V gene. CDR3 length: 15 amino acids. As DNA, the CDR3 is TGTGCCAGCAGCTTACCGGGACTTCTTCAAGAGACCCAGTACTTC. Its translation is CASSLPGLLQETQYF.

The chain carries TRBV12-3 or TRBV12-4 and TRBJ1-1; D is possibly TRBD1 (5 bases). Trimming removed 1 base at V and 8 bases at J, with 17 bases between. The CDR3 is 15 residues long. The DNA for the CDR3 is TGTGCCAGCAGTTTAGGCGTGCCCAAGGGGCACGAAGCTTTCTTT. It yields the protein CASSLGVPKGHEAFF.

The chain uses TRBV28 and TRBJ1-1; weak D call: TRBD1 (5 bases). The CDR3 loop spans 12 amino acids. Germline V gene data show CDR1 as MDHEN and CDR2 as SYDVKM. Trimming left V 8 bases short and J 7 bases short, with 14 bases between. The CDR3 DNA follows: TGTGCCAGCCTATTGGGAGACAGTGAAGCTTTCTTT. Translating it yields CASLLGDSEAFF.

The chain links TRBV10-1 to TRBJ2-3; D unclear. The V end lost 0 bases, the J end lost 5 bases, and 3 bases lay between the germline ends. The CDR3 is made up of 12 amino acids. CDR1 and CDR2 from the germline V gene are WNHNN and SYGVQD (reference sequence). This chain's CDR3 is CASSESGDTQYF. CDR3 bases: TGCGCCAGCAGTGAGTCGGGAGATACGCAGTATTTT.

The chain uses TRBV6-5 and TRBJ2-1, with D tentatively TRBD2 (6 bases). Germline assignment: CDR1 MNHEY and CDR2 SVGAGI. V lost 2 bases to trimming and J lost 3 bases, with 11 bases between them. The CDR3 is 15 residues long. The CDR3 DNA is TGTGCCAGCAGTTACAGGCAGGGAGGCTACAATGAGCAGTTCTTC. Translation gives CASSYRQGGYNEQFF.

This chain links TRBV4-1 with TRBJ2-5, with D hard to call. This CDR3 comprises 12 residues. The V gene's germline CDR1 is MGHRA and CDR2 YSYEKL. Trimming removed 3 bases from V and 2 bases from J, with 4 bases in between. The CDR3 coding sequence is TGCGCCAGCAGCCAGAAACAAGAGACCCAGTACTTC. As protein: CASSQKQETQYF.

This clonotype appeared a few times. The rearrangement links TRBV29-1 to TRBJ1-2; D may be TRBD1 (6 bases). This CDR3 has 15 amino acids. The V gene lost 2 bases and the J gene lost 4 bases, with 17 bases spanning the gap. The germline CDR1 and CDR2 sequences are SQVTM and ANQGSEA. Here the CDR3 DNA reads TGCAGCGTTGAAAATCGGCAGGGGCCTTTCTATGGCTACACCTTC. Residues: CSVENRQGPFYGYTF.

The J gene is TRBJ1-1, the V gene TRBV6-6; no clear D. The length of the CDR3 is 16 residues. The germline CDR1 and CDR2 sequences are MNHNY and SVGAGI (reference sequence). V lost 2 bases and J 0 bases, leaving 13 bases between the germline ends. In nucleotides, the CDR3 is TGTGCCAGCAGTTACGGGGTCGTAGGTGTGAACACTGAAGCTTTCTTT. Its translation: CASSYGVVGVNTEAFF.

The chain is built from TRBV28 and TRBJ2-7; 8 bases fit TRBD1. Trimming took 0 bases from V and 2 from J; bases not matched to a gene: 3. CDR3 size: 15 residues. Germline V gives CDR1 MDHEN, CDR2 SYDVKM. The DNA for the CDR3 is TGTGCCAGCAGTTTATGGACGGACAGGGCCTACGAGCAGTACGTC. Its protein is CASSLWTDRAYEQYV.

This clonotype was counted a few times. This chain connects TRBV12-3 or TRBV12-4 to TRBJ2-1, with D maybe TRBD2 (5 bases). V lost 3 bases, J lost 6 bases, and 12 bases lay in between. The CDR3 covers 14 residues. The CDR3 loop reads CASSLSRGVNEQFF. The CDR3 region has the DNA TGTGCCAGCAGTTTGTCTCGGGGAGTCAATGAGCAGTTCTTC.

A few counts support this clonotype. V usage is TRBV29-1 and J usage is TRBJ2-1; tentative D call: TRBD1 (6 bases). Germline CDR1 SQVTM, CDR2 ANQGSEA. The V gene lost 7 bases and the J gene lost 2 bases, with 15 bases spanning the gap. The CDR3 has 14 amino acids. CDR3 sequence reads: CSAVGTHTYNEQFF. Here the CDR3 DNA reads TGCAGCGCCGTCGGGACACACACCTACAATGAGCAGTTCTTC.